A single sample is the source of the 14 T cell receptor beta chains below, sequenced in a study of cytomegalovirus exposure and HLA in healthy donors. The PCR used 60 Vbeta and 13 Jbeta primers. Measured with immunoSEQ multiplex PCR; TCRdb has only the in-frame clones, and not every one. This table holds around 140,000 clones, approximately 80% found once. The sequenced sample consisted of PBMCs. All receptors derive from a woman younger than 30 in good health and CMV-seropositive.

The rearrangement links TRBV6-5 to TRBJ2-2; 7 bases agree with TRBD1. This CDR3 has 15 residues. Germline CDR1 reads MNHEY; CDR2 reads SVGAGI. V was pared by 6 bases and J by 3 bases, with 7 bases of the junction left unmatched. Here the CDR3 reads CASSGQEHYTGELFF. The DNA of the CDR3 is TGTGCCAGCAGCGGACAGGAACATTACACCGGGGAGCTGTTTTTT.

The chain couples TRBV27 to TRBJ2-5, with no clear D. The end of the DNA is better explained by TRBJ2-7, so the J call may be wrong. This CDR3 region has 13 residues. Per germline, CDR1 MNHEY and CDR2 SMNVEV (reference sequence). CDR3 nucleotide sequence: TGTGCCAGCAGTCCCCTTTCCTCCTACGAGCAGTACTTC. Encoded protein: CASSPLSSYEQYF.

A word on this clone: Other DNA sequences in the sample encode the same CDR3. The chain combines TRBV30 with TRBJ2-7; a possible D gene is TRBD1 (6 bases). Deletions cut 4 bases from V and 2 bases from J, with 9 bases between. Germline V lookup: CDR1 GTSNPN, CDR2 SVGIG (reference sequence). The CDR3 length is 12 residues. The CDR3: CAWKQGTYEQYF. CDR3 nucleotides: TGTGCCTGGAAGCAGGGGACCTACGAGCAGTACTTC. Looking up the rest from reference TRBV30 and TRBJ2-7 gives the full variable domain: SQTIHQWPATLVQPVGSPLSLECTVEGTSNPNLYWYRQAAGRGLQLLFYSVGIGQISSEVPQNLSASRPQDRQFILSSKKLLLSDSGFYLCAWKQGTYEQYFGPGTRLTVT.

This clone was detected only once. The chain uses TRBV6-5 and TRBJ2-5, with TRBD2 matching 10 bases. V lost 7 bases and J lost 3; bases outside the gene matches: 5. Germline CDR1 and CDR2: MNHEY and SVGAGI. This CDR3 has 14 residues. CDR3 coding DNA: TGTGCCAGCACTAGCGGGGGACACGAAGAGACCCAGTACTTC. Amino acid sequence: CASTSGGHEETQYF.

The table lists this clone with a few counts. The chain joins TRBV9 to TRBJ1-2; a possible D gene is TRBD1 (5 bases). The CDR3 runs 13 residues. The germline V gene encodes CDR1 SGDLS and CDR2 YYNGEE. V gave up 3 bases and J gave up 7 bases, with 13 bases separating them. CDR3 region: CASSAARAIGYTF. The CDR3 region has the DNA TGTGCCAGCAGCGCTGCCAGGGCTATTGGCTACACCTTC.

The gene calls are TRBV5-1 and TRBJ2-2; D is possibly TRBD1 (6 bases). The CDR3 is 14 amino acids. Trimming shortened V by 4 bases and J by 3 bases, and 10 bases separated the two germline ends. CDR1 and CDR2 from the germline V gene are SGHRS and YFSETQ. The DNA for the CDR3 is TGCGCCAGCAGCGGGGGCTGGGACACCGGGGAGCTGTTTTTT. This gives the protein CASSGGWDTGELFF. The variable domain in full, completed from reference TRBV5-1 and TRBJ2-2, reads KAGVTQTPRYLIKTRGQQVTLSCSPISGHRSVSWYQQTPGQGLQFLFEYFSETQRNKGNFPGRFSGRQFSNSRSEMNVSTLELGDSALYLCASSGGWDTGELFFGEGSRLTVL.

The chain combines TRBV28 with TRBJ2-7, with 7 bases lining up with TRBD1. Germline V CDR1 and CDR2: MDHEN, SYDVKM. This CDR3 is built from 14 residues. J lost 7 bases, V lost 10 bases, and 16 bases had no gene match. CDR3 protein: CATLNRDSLREQYF. CDR3 sequence (DNA): TGTGCCACCCTTAACCGGGACAGCCTAAGAGAGCAGTACTTC.

Written as DNA, the CDR3 is TGCGCCAGCAGCCAATTTCAAGGGAGCACTGAAGCTTTCTTT. Translated, it gives CASSQFQGSTEAFF. This chain links TRBV4-1 with TRBJ1-1; D gene uncertain. The length of the CDR3 is 14 residues. The V and J ends lost 2 bases and 4 bases respectively, with 11 bases between them. CDR1 MGHRA and CDR2 YSYEKL come from the germline V gene.

The chain combines TRBV18 with TRBJ1-5, with a possible D match to TRBD1 (6 bases). Germline V CDR1 and CDR2: KGHSH, LQKENI. The CDR3 is 13 residues long. V dropped 2 bases and J dropped 7 bases, with 9 bases sitting between them. The CDR3 reads CASSPTDRQPQHF. CDR3 DNA: TGTGCCAGCTCACCAACCGACAGGCAGCCCCAGCATTTT.

The CDR3 reads CASLGTGSYEQYF. CDR3 nucleotide sequence: TGTGCCAGCTTAGGGACAGGCTCCTACGAGCAGTACTTC. V gene TRBV2 combines with J gene TRBJ2-7; 8 bases are shared with TRBD1. V trimming: 8 bases; J trimming: 0 bases; junction bases outside the gene matches: 3. The CDR3 extends over 13 amino acids. Germline V gene lookup returns CDR1 SNHLY and CDR2 FYNNEI.

J is TRBJ1-2 and V is TRBV30, with 8 bases fitting TRBD1. CDR3 size: 13 residues. Losses at the gene ends were 2 bases for V and 5 bases for J; bases not matched to a gene: 4. The germline gives CDR1 GTSNPN, CDR2 SVGIG (reference sequence). The CDR3 bases are TGTGCCTGGAGTACACAGGGGGAGTATGGCTACACCTTC. It is translated as CAWSTQGEYGYTF.

The chain employs TRBV6-1 and TRBJ2-4; the D is unclear. The CDR3 extends over 18 amino acids. From germline, CDR1 is MNHNS and CDR2 SASEGT. The germline V and J ends were trimmed by 0 bases and 0 bases, with 15 bases remaining between them. The CDR3 is CASSEALFPAIAKNIQYF. The CDR3 DNA follows: TGTGCCAGCAGTGAAGCTTTATTCCCCGCGATAGCCAAAAACATTCAGTACTTC.

This chain uses TRBV7-9 with TRBJ1-2; TRBD1 agrees at 10 bases. Germline values: CDR1 SEHNR, CDR2 FQNEAQ (reference sequence). This CDR3 contains 14 residues. The junction had 6 bases not matched to a gene; V was cut back by 3 bases and J by 8 bases. In DNA form, the CDR3 reads TGTGCCAGCAGCTTTTCCGGGACAGGGGACGGCTACACCTTC. Its translation: CASSFSGTGDGYTF.

V gene TRBV19 combines with J gene TRBJ1-1; a possible D gene is TRBD1 (6 bases). This CDR3 is built from 17 residues. With 1 base removed from V and 2 bases from J, the gap between germline ends came to 17 bases. CDR1 is LNHDA, CDR2 SQIVND, per germline (reference sequence). The CDR3 loop is CASSIALTGIFNTEAFF. The CDR3 nucleotides read TGTGCCAGTAGTATAGCGCTTACAGGGATATTTAACACTGAAGCTTTCTTT.